Listed below are T cell receptor beta chains from one sample, sequenced in a study of identical twins. Each CDR3 protein is one row after TCRdb ran MiXCR on the 5' RACE reads. The sample yields 1.5 million to 2 million distinct CDR3 sequences, 25% to 35% seen once. The sequenced sample was cord blood. The origin of the receptors is a newborn girl in good health. Both conserved end residues are part of each CDR3. The order of the fields is J gene, D gene, V gene, clone size, CDR3 protein, CDR3 DNA. D genes are given only for firm matches. Clone sizes are given selectively: once, few, many, or a class where the clone is expanded.

>TRBJ2-4|.|TRBV15|.
CATSRDVAASENIQYF
TGTGCCACCAGCAGAGATGTCGCGGCGTCAGAAAACATTCAGTACTTC
>TRBJ2-1|TRBD2|TRBV5-6|many
CASSPGTSRYNEQFF
TGTGCCAGCAGCCCTGGGACTAGCAGATACAATGAGCAGTTCTTC
>TRBJ2-7|TRBD1|TRBV7-9|.
CASSPIGTAYEQYF
TGTGCCAGCAGCCCCATTGGGACAGCCTACGAGCAGTACTTC
>TRBJ2-1|TRBD2|TRBV6-5|.
CASSKPSGHNEQFF
TGTGCCAGCTCCAAGCCTAGCGGACACAATGAGCAGTTCTTC
>TRBJ1-2|.|TRBV21-1|.
CAFIEWDKNYGYTF
TGTGCCTTCATCGAATGGGACAAAAACTATGGCTACACCTTC
>TRBJ1-2|.|TRBV3-1|.
CASSPRGGANYGHTF
TGTGCCAGCAGCCCTCGTGGGGGTGCTAACTATGGCCACACCTTC
>TRBJ2-7|TRBD2|TRBV7-2|many
CASSFTSGAYEQYF
TGTGCCAGCAGCTTCACTAGCGGAGCCTACGAGCAGTACTTC
>TRBJ1-2|TRBD1|TRBV10-3|few
CAISEGQGAYGYTF
TGTGCCATCAGTGAGGGGCAGGGGGCCTATGGCTACACCTTC
>TRBJ1-3|TRBD1|TRBV5-1|.
CASSFGDSGVSGNTIYF
TGCGCCAGCAGCTTCGGGGACAGCGGCGTCTCTGGAAACACCATATATTTT
>TRBJ2-7|.|TRBV7-9|few
CASTPMGVGEQYF
TGTGCCAGCACCCCCATGGGGGTGGGCGAGCAGTACTTC
>TRBJ2-4|.|TRBV25-1|few
CASSARTAKNIQYF
TGTGCCAGCAGTGCCCGGACAGCCAAAAACATTCAGTACTTC
>TRBJ2-5|.|TRBV5-1|many
CASSLEGSSRQYF
TGCGCCAGCAGCTTGGAAGGTAGCTCACGACAGTACTTC
>TRBJ2-3|TRBD1|TRBV6-5|few
CASSYSGTGIDTQYF
TGTGCCAGCAGTTACTCGGGGACAGGGATAGATACGCAGTATTTT
>TRBJ1-2|.|TRBV20-1|.
CSARDPYGYTF
TGCAGTGCTAGAGACCCCTATGGCTACACCTTC
>TRBJ1-1|TRBD1|TRBV6-1|.
CASRQGALRGRVTEAFF
TGTGCCAGCAGGCAAGGGGCTTTAAGGGGGCGCGTCACTGAAGCTTTCTTT
>TRBJ2-2|.|TRBV3-1|.
CASSQRWQGPTNTGELFF
TGTGCCAGCAGCCAGAGGTGGCAGGGGCCCACGAACACCGGGGAGCTGTTTTTT
>TRBJ2-1|.|TRBV24-1|.
CATSAQGVKTNGQFF
TGTGCCACCAGTGCCCAGGGTGTTAAGACCAATGGGCAGTTCTTC
>TRBJ2-7|.|TRBV14|many
CASSQVGTLGEQYF
TGTGCCAGCAGCCAAGTCGGGACCCTGGGCGAGCAGTACTTC
>TRBJ2-7|TRBD2|TRBV20-1|once
CSAREAGTRYYEQYF
TGCAGTGCTAGAGAGGCCGGGACTAGGTACTACGAGCAGTACTTC